This passage covers 5 T cell receptor beta chains from one sample sequenced in a study of beta chain features in type 1 diabetes. Findings and caveats of the study: All four CD4+ subsets of Type 1 diabetes patients contained TCRB CDR3s that were moderately but significantly shorter.

No antigen has been identified for these receptors. What was sequenced were expressed TCRB transcripts, since all of the isolated RNA had been reverse transcribed. The repertoire was sequenced with immunoSEQ multiplex PCR; TCRdb's copy has only in-frame clones and lacks some. This sample has 550,000 to 850,000 clones, with around 15% found just once. Input material: naive CD4+ T cells from blood. Every receptor here comes from a man younger than 35 with type 1 diabetes.

Comment on this clone: The same CDR3 can be traced to other DNA sequences in this sample. The rearrangement links TRBV7-9 to TRBJ2-3; D gene unclear. The CDR3 is 13 amino acids. Looked up from germline, CDR1 is SEHNR and CDR2 is FQNEAQ (reference sequence). V dropped 3 bases and J dropped 2 bases, with 6 bases sitting between them. The CDR3, as DNA: TGTGCCAGCAGCTTGAGGAACACAGATACGCAGTATTTT. This codes for CASSLRNTDTQYF.

The chain uses TRBV10-2 and TRBJ2-1, with D maybe TRBD1 (7 bases). This CDR3 is built from 14 residues. V gave up 5 bases and J gave up 3 bases, with 11 bases separating them. Germline lookup yields CDR1 WSHSY and CDR2 SAAADI. In DNA, the CDR3 is TGCGCCAGCAGTCTTCAGGGGGGCTACAATGAGCAGTTCTTC. Translating it yields CASSLQGGYNEQFF.

The chain joins TRBV9 to TRBJ2-1, with D uncertain. Trimming shortened V by 3 bases and J by 7 bases, and 20 bases separated the two germline ends. The CDR3 spans 16 residues. Germline loops: CDR1 SGDLS, CDR2 YYNGEE. This CDR3 reads CASSAPGPRVGNEQFF. The CDR3 DNA reads TGTGCCAGCAGCGCACCCGGGCCCCGGGTGGGAAATGAGCAGTTCTTC.

This clone has a handful of counts. The chain combines TRBV2 with TRBJ2-1; D is uncertain. This CDR3 spans 13 amino acids. Trimming pared 3 bases from V and 5 bases from J, leaving 8 bases between. Germline CDR1 reads SNHLY; CDR2 reads FYNNEI. The CDR3 reads CASSEALDNEQFF. CDR3 in DNA: TGTGCCAGCAGTGAGGCCCTGGACAATGAGCAGTTCTTC.

V usage is TRBV19 and J usage is TRBJ2-7; possibly TRBD2 for D (7 bases). Germline CDR1 and CDR2: LNHDA and SQIVND (reference sequence). V lost 6 bases and J lost 2, with 20 bases in between. This CDR3 has 16 residues. The CDR3 DNA is TGTGCCAGTAGAAGGGGTTCTGCGGGGGCACCCTACGAGCAGTACTTC. Protein: CASRRGSAGAPYEQYF.